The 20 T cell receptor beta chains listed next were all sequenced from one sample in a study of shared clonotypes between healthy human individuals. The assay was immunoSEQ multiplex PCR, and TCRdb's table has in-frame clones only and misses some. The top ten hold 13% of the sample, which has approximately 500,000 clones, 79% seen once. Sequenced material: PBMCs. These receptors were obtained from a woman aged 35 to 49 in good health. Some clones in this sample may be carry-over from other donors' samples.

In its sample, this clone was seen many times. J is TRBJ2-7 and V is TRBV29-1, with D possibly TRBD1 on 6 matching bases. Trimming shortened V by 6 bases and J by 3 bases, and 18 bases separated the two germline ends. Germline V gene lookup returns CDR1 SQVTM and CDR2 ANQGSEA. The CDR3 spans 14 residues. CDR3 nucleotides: TGCAGCGTGGGGACGGGACAAATGAACTACGAGCAGTACTTC. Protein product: CSVGTGQMNYEQYF.

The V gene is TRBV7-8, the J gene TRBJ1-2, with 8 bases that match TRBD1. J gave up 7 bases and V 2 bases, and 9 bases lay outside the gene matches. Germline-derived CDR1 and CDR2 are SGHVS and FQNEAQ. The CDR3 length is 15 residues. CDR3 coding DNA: TGTGCCAGCAGCTTACGAGGACAGGGAGTAGGTGGCTACACCTTC. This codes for CASSLRGQGVGGYTF.

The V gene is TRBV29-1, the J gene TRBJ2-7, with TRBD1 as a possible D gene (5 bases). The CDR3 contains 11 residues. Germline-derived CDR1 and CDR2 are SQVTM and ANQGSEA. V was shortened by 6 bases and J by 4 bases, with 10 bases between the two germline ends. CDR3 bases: TGCAGCGTAGATGACAGTTACGAGCAGTACTTC. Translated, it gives CSVDDSYEQYF.

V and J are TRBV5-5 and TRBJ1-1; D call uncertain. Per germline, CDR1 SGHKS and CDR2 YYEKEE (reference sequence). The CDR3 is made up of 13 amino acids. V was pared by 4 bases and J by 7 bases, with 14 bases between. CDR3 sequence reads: CASSLDTHFEAFF. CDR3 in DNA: TGTGCCAGCAGCCTAGACACACACTTTGAAGCTTTCTTT. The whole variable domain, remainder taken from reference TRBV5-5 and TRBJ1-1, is DAGVTQSPTHLIKTRGQQVTLRCSPISGHKSVSWYQQVLGQGPQFIFQYYEKEERGRGNFPDRFSARQFPNYSSELNVNALLLGDSALYLCASSLDTHFEAFFGQGTRLTVV.

CDR3 sequence: CASSFNGTVGWGEQYF. The CDR3 DNA reads as TGTGCCAGCAGCTTTAACGGGACCGTGGGCTGGGGCGAGCAGTACTTC. V gene TRBV5-4 combines with J gene TRBJ2-7; D could derive from TRBD1 or TRBD2 (5 bases each). Trimming removed 2 bases from V and 6 bases from J, with 21 bases in between. CDR1 and CDR2 from the germline V gene are SGHNT and YYREEE (reference sequence). The CDR3 loop spans 16 amino acids.

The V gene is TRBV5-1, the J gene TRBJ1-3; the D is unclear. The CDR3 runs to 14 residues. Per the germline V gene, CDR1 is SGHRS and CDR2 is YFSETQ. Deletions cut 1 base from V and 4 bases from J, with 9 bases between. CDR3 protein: CASSLQGFGNTIYF. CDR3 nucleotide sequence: TGCGCCAGCAGCTTGCAAGGGTTCGGAAACACCATATATTTT.

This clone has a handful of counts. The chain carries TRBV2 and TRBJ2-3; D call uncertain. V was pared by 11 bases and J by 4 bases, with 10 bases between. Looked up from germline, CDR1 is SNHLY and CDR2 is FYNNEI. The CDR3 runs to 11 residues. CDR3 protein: CAGGLADTQYF. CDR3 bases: TGTGCCGGTGGTTTGGCAGATACGCAGTATTTT.

CDR3 nucleotides: TGTGCCGCCCAGTCGGGACAGGGGAACTACGAGCAGTACTTC. Residues: CAAQSGQGNYEQYF. This sequence joins TRBV10-3 and TRBJ2-7; 10 bases align to TRBD1. J was trimmed by 3 bases and V by 11 bases; bases with no gene match: 10. The CDR3 covers 14 residues. CDR1 is ENHRY and CDR2 is SYGVKD in the germline V gene.

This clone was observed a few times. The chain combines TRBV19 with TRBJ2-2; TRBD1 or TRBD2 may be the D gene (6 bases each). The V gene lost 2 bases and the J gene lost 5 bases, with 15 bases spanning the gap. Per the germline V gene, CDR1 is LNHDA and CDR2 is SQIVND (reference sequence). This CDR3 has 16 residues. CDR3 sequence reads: CASSIRGGRKTGELFF. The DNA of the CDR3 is TGTGCCAGTAGTATACGTGGGGGGCGCAAAACCGGGGAGCTGTTTTTT.

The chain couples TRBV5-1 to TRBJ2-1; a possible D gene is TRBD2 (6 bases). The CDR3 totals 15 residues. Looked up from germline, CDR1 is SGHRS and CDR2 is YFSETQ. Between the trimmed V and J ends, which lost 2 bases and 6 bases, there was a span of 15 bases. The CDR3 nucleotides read TGCGCCAGCAGCTTCGGCCCACCGGAGGGCAATGAGCAGTTCTTC. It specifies CASSFGPPEGNEQFF.

The CDR3 sequence is CASSPLAGGYEQYF. The CDR3 region has the DNA TGTGCCAGCTCTCCACTAGCGGGGGGCTACGAGCAGTACTTC. The chain combines TRBV6-1 with TRBJ2-7, with 12 bases fitting TRBD2. This CDR3 is 14 amino acids long. Losses at the gene ends were 8 bases for V and 3 bases for J; bases not matched to a gene: 5. The germline CDR1 and CDR2 sequences are MNHNS and SASEGT.

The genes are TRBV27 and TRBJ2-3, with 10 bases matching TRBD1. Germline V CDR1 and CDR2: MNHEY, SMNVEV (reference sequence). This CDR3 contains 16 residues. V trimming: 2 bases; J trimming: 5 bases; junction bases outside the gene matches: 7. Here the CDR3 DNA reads TGTGCCAGCAGTTTAGGGACAGGGGTTTATTTAGATACGCAGTATTTT. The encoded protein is CASSLGTGVYLDTQYF.

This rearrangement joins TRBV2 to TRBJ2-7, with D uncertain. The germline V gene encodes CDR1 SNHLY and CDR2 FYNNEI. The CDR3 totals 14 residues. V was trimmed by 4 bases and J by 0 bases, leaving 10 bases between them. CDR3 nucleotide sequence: TGTGCCAGCAGTGGAAGGCTTATCTCCTACGAGCAGTACTTC. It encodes CASSGRLISYEQYF.

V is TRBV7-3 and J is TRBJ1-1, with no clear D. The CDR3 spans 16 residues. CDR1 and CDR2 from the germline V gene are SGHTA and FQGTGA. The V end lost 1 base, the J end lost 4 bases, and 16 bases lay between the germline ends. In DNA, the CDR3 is TGTGCCAGCAGCTTAATTGTCGGAATTCCCGCCACTGAAGCTTTCTTT. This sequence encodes CASSLIVGIPATEAFF.

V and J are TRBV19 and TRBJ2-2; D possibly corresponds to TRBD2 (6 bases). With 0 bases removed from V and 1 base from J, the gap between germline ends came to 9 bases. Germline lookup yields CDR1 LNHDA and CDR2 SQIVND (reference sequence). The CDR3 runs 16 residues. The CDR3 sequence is CASSIDRAGNTGELFF. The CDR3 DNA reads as TGTGCCAGTAGTATAGACCGAGCGGGGAACACCGGGGAGCTGTTTTTT.

For the CDR3, the DNA is TGTGCCAGCAGCAATTCGGGGCTAGGCCCTCACAATGAGCAGTTCTTC. Translating gives CASSNSGLGPHNEQFF. The genes are TRBV21-1 and TRBJ2-1. TRBV21-1 is designated a pseudogene. The CDR3 contains 16 residues.

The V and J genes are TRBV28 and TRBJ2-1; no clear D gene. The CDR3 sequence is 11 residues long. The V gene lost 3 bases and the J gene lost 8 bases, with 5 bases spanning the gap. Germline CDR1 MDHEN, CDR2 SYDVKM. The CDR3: CASSLIYEQFF. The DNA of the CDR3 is TGTGCCAGCAGTTTGATCTATGAGCAGTTCTTC.

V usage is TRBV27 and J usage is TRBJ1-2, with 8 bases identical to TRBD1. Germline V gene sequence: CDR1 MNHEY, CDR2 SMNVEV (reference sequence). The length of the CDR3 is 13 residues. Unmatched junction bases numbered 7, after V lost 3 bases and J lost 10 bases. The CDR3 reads CASSFPGQGDYTF. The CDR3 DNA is TGTGCCAGCAGTTTCCCCGGACAGGGCGACTACACCTTC.

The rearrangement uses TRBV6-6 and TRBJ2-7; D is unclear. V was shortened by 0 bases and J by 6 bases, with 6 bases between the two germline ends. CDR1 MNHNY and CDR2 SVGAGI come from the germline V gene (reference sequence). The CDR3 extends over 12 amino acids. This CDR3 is CASSYSRCEQYF. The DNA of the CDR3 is TGTGCCAGCAGTTACTCGCGGTGCGAGCAGTACTTC.

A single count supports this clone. The CDR3 sequence is CASSSQKGVTEAFF. As DNA, the CDR3 is TGTGCCAGCAGTTCCCAAAAGGGGGTAACTGAAGCTTTCTTT. The J gene is TRBJ1-1, the V gene TRBV28; weak D call: TRBD1 (6 bases). This CDR3 has 14 amino acids. Trimming took 4 bases from V and 5 from J, leaving 14 bases between them. Germline CDR1 MDHEN, CDR2 SYDVKM.